These 24 T cell receptor beta chains were all obtained from the same sample, sequenced in a study of cytomegalovirus exposure and HLA in healthy donors. In the PCR, 60 Vbeta and 13 Jbeta primers were used. The table came from immunoSEQ multiplex PCR; TCRdb's copy has only in-frame clones and leaves some out. The repertoire holds about 170,000 clones, with under 85% as singletons. Sample: PBMCs. The receptors come from a woman aged 18-29 years in good health and CMV-seropositive.

V gene TRBV19 combines with J gene TRBJ2-5; D may be TRBD1 (6 bases). V was clipped by 5 bases and J by 6 bases, with 13 bases between them. CDR1 is LNHDA, CDR2 SQIVND, per germline (reference sequence). This CDR3 is built from 13 residues. CDR3 loop: CASSPGTLQTQYF. DNA of the CDR3: TGTGCCAGTAGTCCGGGGACACTTCAGACCCAGTACTTC.

This clone was found a few times. The chain recombines TRBV25-1 with TRBJ1-5, with D maybe TRBD1 (6 bases). Germline V CDR1 and CDR2: MGHDK, SYGVNS. The CDR3 has 17 amino acids. DNA for the CDR3: TGTGCTCCCCGGAGCCAGGGGCCCCCCCCCTATTTCCAGCCCCAGCATTTT. This sequence encodes CAPRSQGPPPYFQPQHF.

CDR3 nucleotide sequence: TGTGCCAGCAGCTTATCGCCACAGCCCCAAGAGACCCAGTACTTC. Translation: CASSLSPQPQETQYF. The chain joins TRBV7-3 to TRBJ2-5; D is undetermined. The CDR3 is 15 residues long. V lost 2 bases and J lost 1, with 11 bases in between. From germline, CDR1 is SGHTA and CDR2 FQGTGA.

The V and J genes are TRBV30 and TRBJ1-1; the D is unclear. Germline V gene sequence: CDR1 GTSNPN, CDR2 SVGIG (reference sequence). The V gene lost 6 bases and the J gene lost 7 bases, with 21 bases spanning the gap. The CDR3 totals 14 residues. CDR3 DNA: TGTGCCTGCGACGACGGTAGCATTTCCTTTGAAGCTTTCTTT. Translated, it gives CACDDGSISFEAFF.

This chain links TRBV7-9 with TRBJ2-1, with D possibly being TRBD2 (7 bases). The length of the CDR3 is 15 residues. In germline, CDR1 is SEHNR, CDR2 FQNEAQ (reference sequence). Trimming stripped 5 bases from V and 5 bases from J, with 16 bases between. The CDR3 reads CASSPRTGGDNEQFF. CDR3 DNA: TGTGCCAGCAGCCCTCGGACGGGGGGCGACAATGAGCAGTTCTTC.

J is TRBJ2-5 and V is TRBV5-1, with 10 bases fitting TRBD2. Germline CDR1 SGHRS, CDR2 YFSETQ. The J segment lost 2 bases and the V segment lost 0 bases, leaving 10 bases of the junction unmatched. CDR3 length equals 18 residues. This chain's CDR3 is CASSLVVASGGPQETQYF. Written as DNA, the CDR3 is TGCGCCAGCAGCTTGGTAGTAGCTAGCGGGGGCCCTCAAGAGACCCAGTACTTC. Based on the CDR3 plus reference TRBV5-1 and TRBJ2-5, the full variable domain is KAGVTQTPRYLIKTRGQQVTLSCSPISGHRSVSWYQQTPGQGLQFLFEYFSETQRNKGNFPGRFSGRQFSNSRSEMNVSTLELGDSALYLCASSLVVASGGPQETQYFGPGTRLLVL.

This chain links TRBV15 with TRBJ1-2, with unresolved D. Germline CDR1 and CDR2: LNHNV and YYDKDF (reference sequence). Trimming took off 5 bases at V and 7 bases at J, with 23 bases between the two ends. CDR3 size: 16 residues. As DNA, the CDR3 is TGTGCCACCAGCCTGCGAATGGGGAGCCCTGCCGGTGGCTACACCTTC. Translated, it gives CATSLRMGSPAGGYTF.

V usage is TRBV6-6 and J usage is TRBJ2-1, with TRBD2 identical over 8 bases. Germline loops: CDR1 MNHNY, CDR2 SVGAGI (reference sequence). This CDR3 spans 15 amino acids. The junction had 8 bases not matched to a gene; V was cut back by 7 bases and J by 3 bases. The CDR3 nucleotides are TGTGCCAGCACCTACGGGGGGGGGTTCTACAATGAGCAGTTCTTC. Translation: CASTYGGGFYNEQFF.

This clone was counted between two and nine times. This chain uses TRBV21-1 with TRBJ1-6; TRBD1, as called in the table, went unchecked against the DNA. TRBV21-1 is a pseudogene locus. This CDR3 spans 17 amino acids. CDR3 sequence: CASSKKQGISRDSPLHF. For the CDR3, the DNA is TGTGCCAGCAGCAAGAAACAGGGGATCTCACGGGATTCACCCCTCCACTTT.

The chain uses TRBV5-5 and TRBJ2-5, with 7 positions matching TRBD1. CDR1 is SGHKS and CDR2 is YYEKEE in the germline V gene (reference sequence). Trimming took 3 bases from V and 3 from J; bases not matched to a gene: 5. The CDR3 covers 14 residues. CDR3 sequence reads: CASSSTGTEETQYF. The CDR3 nucleotides are TGTGCCAGCAGCTCAACCGGGACAGAAGAGACCCAGTACTTC.

About this clone itself: A junction boundary mismatches the germline segment, possibly from a read error. V usage is TRBV7-2 and J usage is TRBJ1-6; 7 nucleotides line up with TRBD1. The CDR3 contains 16 residues. Germline V lookup: CDR1 SGHTA, CDR2 FQGNSA. The CDR3 DNA follows: TGTGTCAGCAGCTTACAAGGGGGCTTGGATGTTTCACCCCTCCACTTT. Its protein product is CVSSLQGGLDVSPLHF. The variable domain in full, with the rest retrieved from reference TRBV7-2 and TRBJ1-6, is GAGVSQSPSNKVTEKGKDVELRCDPISGHTALYWYRQSLGQGLEFLIYFQGNSAPDKSGLPSDRFSAERTGGSVSTLTIQRTQQEDSAVYLCVSSLQGGLDVSPLHFGNGTRLTVT.

CDR3 sequence: CASGDWGGRTGELFF. The DNA for the CDR3 is TGTGCTAGCGGTGATTGGGGCGGACGCACCGGGGAGCTGTTTTTT. The rearrangement uses TRBV7-7 and TRBJ2-2, with D perhaps TRBD2 (6 bases). Germline loops: CDR1 SSHAT, CDR2 FNYEAQ (reference sequence). This CDR3 is built from 15 residues.

The chain carries TRBV5-6 and TRBJ1-1; a weak D match, TRBD1 (5 bases). Germline loops: CDR1 SGHDT, CDR2 YYEEEE. Trimming stripped 0 bases from V and 4 bases from J, with 10 bases between. This CDR3 comprises 14 residues. The DNA for the CDR3 is TGTGCCAGCAGCTTGGGACAGTCCCGCACTGAAGCTTTCTTT. Residues: CASSLGQSRTEAFF.

The rearrangement uses TRBV6-5 and TRBJ2-7, with D uncertain. The CDR3 consists of 13 residues. V was clipped by 2 bases and J by 2 bases, with 7 bases between them. Germline V lookup: CDR1 MNHEY, CDR2 SVGAGI. CDR3 loop: CASSYRAAYEQYF. The DNA for the CDR3 is TGTGCCAGCAGTTACAGAGCCGCCTACGAGCAGTACTTC.

CDR3 amino acids: CASSQETLGNYEQYF. For the CDR3, the DNA is TGTGCCAGCAGCCAAGAGACCCTCGGGAACTACGAGCAGTACTTC. This chain joins TRBV4-2 and TRBJ2-7, with D maybe TRBD2 (5 bases). Germline V gives CDR1 LGHNA, CDR2 YNFKEQ. The CDR3 consists of 15 residues. The germline V and J ends were trimmed by 0 bases and 3 bases, with 12 bases remaining between them.

The V gene is TRBV27, the J gene TRBJ1-2; 7 bases line up with TRBD1. The CDR3 consists of 18 residues. Losses at the gene ends were 5 bases for V and 0 bases for J; bases not matched to a gene: 15. From germline, CDR1 is MNHEY and CDR2 SMNVEV (reference sequence). The CDR3, as DNA: TGTGCCAGCAGTGCCCAGACAGGGACCATCAAAGCTAACTATGGCTACACCTTC. Protein product: CASSAQTGTIKANYGYTF.

The gene calls are TRBV7-2 and TRBJ2-7; 9 nucleotides line up with TRBD1. Germline CDR1 and CDR2: SGHTA and FQGNSA. The CDR3 runs 13 residues. V lost 8 bases, J lost 4 bases, and 6 bases stayed unmatched. The CDR3 nucleotides are TGTGCCAGCGCCAAACAGGGGGCGTACGAGCAGTACTTC. Its translation: CASAKQGAYEQYF.

This clone has just one count. This sequence joins TRBV19 and TRBJ2-7; D possibly corresponds to TRBD2 (5 bases). The CDR3 has 15 amino acids. The germline V gene has CDR1 LNHDA and CDR2 SQIVND (reference sequence). The V gene lost 4 bases and the J gene lost 3 bases, with 16 bases spanning the gap. The CDR3 region has the DNA TGTGCCAGTAGTAGGCCTGGGGAGAGTTTCTACGAGCAGTACTTC. Residues: CASSRPGESFYEQYF.

The chain is built from TRBV5-1 and TRBJ1-2, with 7 bases aligning to TRBD1. This CDR3 comprises 14 residues. Germline V lookup: CDR1 SGHRS, CDR2 YFSETQ. Trimming at V came to 6 bases and at J to 6 bases, leaving 11 bases not matched to a gene. CDR3 nucleotides: TGCGCCAGCAACCTTGGACAGGATCCGGATGGCTACACCTTC. It yields the protein CASNLGQDPDGYTF.

V gene TRBV4-2 combines with J gene TRBJ2-2, with D perhaps TRBD2 (5 bases). The V end lost 0 bases, the J end lost 3 bases, and 14 bases lay between the germline ends. The CDR3 totals 17 residues. Germline CDR1 is LGHNA and CDR2 is YNFKEQ. As DNA, the CDR3 is TGTGCCAGCAGCCAAGAAGGGAGAGGGATCGACACCGGGGAGCTGTTTTTT. Translated, it gives CASSQEGRGIDTGELFF.

The chain carries TRBV4-2 and TRBJ1-5, with a weak D call TRBD1 (5 bases). CDR1 is LGHNA, CDR2 YNFKEQ, per germline. The CDR3 has 18 amino acids. The ends were cut back, 1 base at V and 2 bases at J, with 18 bases in the middle. CDR3 region: CASSQGRENAVRNQPQHF. DNA for the CDR3: TGTGCCAGCAGCCAAGGCAGGGAAAATGCGGTGCGCAATCAGCCCCAGCATTTT.

The chain employs TRBV5-1 and TRBJ1-2, with 10 bases identical to TRBD1. The CDR3 totals 13 residues. Germline CDR1 SGHRS, CDR2 YFSETQ. Losses at the gene ends were 7 bases for V and 6 bases for J; bases not matched to a gene: 6. The CDR3: CASRQGAQDGYTF. CDR3 DNA sequence: TGCGCCAGCCGACAGGGGGCGCAGGATGGCTACACCTTC.

In DNA, the CDR3 is TGCGCCAGCAGCGACGGAGGCTTCGACACCGGGGAGCTGTTTTTT. Amino acids: CASSDGGFDTGELFF. V and J are TRBV4-1 and TRBJ2-2; the D gene is possibly TRBD2 (5 bases). There are 15 residues in the CDR3. In germline, CDR1 is MGHRA, CDR2 YSYEKL. The V end lost 5 bases, the J end lost 3 bases, and 13 bases lay between the germline ends.

This clone was observed a handful of times. V is TRBV6-5 and J is TRBJ1-5; unclear D gene. The CDR3 spans 14 residues. The V end lost 3 bases, the J end lost 4 bases, and 10 bases lay between the germline ends. Germline CDR1 MNHEY, CDR2 SVGAGI. The CDR3 loop is CASSYGRSNQPQHF. CDR3 in DNA: TGTGCCAGCAGTTATGGGAGGAGTAATCAGCCCCAGCATTTT.